The 5 T cell receptor beta chains presented below share a single source sample, sequenced in a study of blood T cell repertoires in COVID-19. The table came from immunoSEQ multiplex PCR; TCRdb's copy has only in-frame clones and leaves some out. The sample shows some 200,000 clones, approximately 84% of them seen only once. Sequencing used peripheral blood. These receptors were taken from a woman aged 45-60 years with active or convalescent COVID-19.

The chain has TRBV21-1 and TRBJ2-1; the table gives TRBD1 as D, unverified against the DNA. TRBV21-1 is listed as a pseudogene. CDR3 length: 18 residues. The CDR3: CASSKGGGRTALYNEQFF. Here the CDR3 DNA reads TGTGCCAGCAGCAAAGGAGGAGGCCGGACAGCCCTCTACAATGAGCAGTTCTTC.

V and J are TRBV6-5 and TRBJ1-6; weak D call: TRBD1 (5 bases). Germline CDR1 is MNHEY and CDR2 is SVGAGI. The CDR3 covers 13 residues. The V end lost 5 bases, the J end lost 9 bases, and 11 bases lay between the germline ends. The CDR3 nucleotides are TGTGCCAGCAGTAGGGGCCTTTTTTCACCCCTCCACTTT. Encoded protein: CASSRGLFSPLHF.

The rearrangement uses TRBV2 and TRBJ2-7, with D uncertain. The CDR3 spans 10 residues. Per the germline V gene, CDR1 is SNHLY and CDR2 is FYNNEI. The ends were cut back, 6 bases at V and 5 bases at J, with 5 bases in the middle. The CDR3 coding sequence is TGTGCCAGCAGGTCTAACGAGCAGTACTTC. It translates to CASRSNEQYF.

V gene TRBV15 combines with J gene TRBJ2-1; 9 bases agree with TRBD2. The CDR3 has 17 residues. Germline V gene data show CDR1 as LNHNV and CDR2 as YYDKDF (reference sequence). The ends lost 5 bases at V and 7 bases at J; junction bases unmatched: 15. CDR3: CATSPRTGGRAVNEQFF. In DNA, the CDR3 is TGTGCCACCAGCCCTAGGACGGGCGGGAGGGCCGTAAATGAGCAGTTCTTC.

The rearrangement joins TRBV29-1 to TRBJ2-5, with D perhaps matching TRBD2 (6 bases). Between the trimmed V and J ends, which lost 2 bases and 4 bases, there was a span of 11 bases. Germline V gene data show CDR1 as SQVTM and CDR2 as ANQGSEA. The length of the CDR3 is 13 residues. The CDR3 is CSVELGGRETQYF. DNA of the CDR3: TGCAGCGTTGAATTGGGGGGACGAGAGACCCAGTACTTC. The entire variable domain, with the rest obtained from reference TRBV29-1 and TRBJ2-5, is as follows: SAVISQKPSRDICQRGTSLTIQCQVDSQVTMMFWYRQQPGQSLTLIATANQGSEATYESGFVIDKFPISRPNLTFSTLTVSNMSPEDSSIYLCSVELGGRETQYFGPGTRLLVL.